Below, 26 T cell receptor beta chains from the same sample are listed, as sequenced in a study of molecular identifiers for immune sequencing clone quantification. TCRdb reanalysed the PCR reads using MiXCR and keeps one entry per CDR3 protein. Of about 640,000 distinct CDR3 sequences in the sample, nearly 20% are singletons; the top ten hold 0.75% to 0.95%. The sequenced sample was naive CD8+ T cells from blood, with Jurkat cell RNA spiked in. Subset defined: FACS-sorted CD8+CD4-CCR7+CD45RA+ naive T cells. Receptors were obtained from a human donor in good health. Some libraries in this study had Jurkat cell RNA spiked in.

This clonotype was counted many times. The rearrangement joins TRBV13 to TRBJ1-5; 7 bases are shared with TRBD1. The CDR3 extends over 15 amino acids. Per the germline V gene, CDR1 is PRHDT and CDR2 is FYEKMQ (reference sequence). With V trimmed by 4 bases and J by 4 bases, 7 bases remained unmatched. Here the CDR3 DNA reads TGTGCCAGCAGCTCAGGGACAGACCCAAATCAGCCCCAGCATTTT. Translated: CASSSGTDPNQPQHF.

This chain joins TRBV20-1 and TRBJ2-5; 9 positions match TRBD1. CDR1 and CDR2 (germline): DFQATT, SNEGSKA (reference sequence). The V segment lost 0 bases and the J segment 2 bases; nucleotides outside the gene matches: 7. The CDR3 contains 16 residues. CDR3 sequence (DNA): TGCAGTGCTAGAGATGTCCGAGGGACAGGGCAAGAGACCCAGTACTTC. Its translation: CSARDVRGTGQETQYF.

In regard to this clonotype: The junction and the germline gene differ at one end; a read error may be behind it. V usage is TRBV11-2 and J usage is TRBJ2-3; D might be TRBD2 (5 bases). Germline V lookup: CDR1 SGHAT, CDR2 FQNNGV. The length of the CDR3 is 17 residues. Here the CDR3 reads CVSGDPKWGGLTDTQYF. As DNA, the CDR3 is TGTGTCAGCGGCGATCCCAAGTGGGGTGGCCTCACAGATACGCAGTATTTT.

The chain links TRBV7-9 to TRBJ2-7; TRBD2 matches at 13 bases. V lost 4 bases, J lost 2 bases, and 8 bases stayed unmatched. CDR1 SEHNR and CDR2 FQNEAQ come from the germline V gene (reference sequence). The CDR3 has 17 residues. Here the CDR3 reads CASSSGLAGEFAYEQYF. In DNA form, the CDR3 reads TGTGCCAGCAGCTCCGGACTAGCGGGAGAATTCGCCTACGAGCAGTACTTC.

This clonotype was seen repeatedly, ten times or more. V usage is TRBV11-2 and J usage is TRBJ2-5, with 9 bases fitting TRBD2. This CDR3 comprises 17 residues. CDR1 SGHAT and CDR2 FQNNGV come from the germline V gene. The junction had 12 bases not matched to a gene; V was cut back by 4 bases and J by 3 bases. CDR3 nucleotide sequence: TGTGCCAGCAGCTATATAGCGGGGGTCCCACTAAAAGAGACCCAGTACTTC. It codes for CASSYIAGVPLKETQYF.

This clonotype occurred many times. The chain has TRBV5-1 and TRBJ2-7; the match to TRBD2 covers 9 bases. Trimming cost V 1 base and J 3 bases; bases outside gene matches: 5. The CDR3 runs 15 residues. The germline V gene has CDR1 SGHRS and CDR2 YFSETQ. CDR3 sequence (DNA): TGCGCCAGCAGCTTGTTCCCTAGCGGGGACTACGAGCAGTACTTC. It specifies CASSLFPSGDYEQYF.

About this clonotype itself: Relative to the germline gene, one junction end is altered; a read error may explain this. The genes are TRBV4-3 and TRBJ2-5; D is tentatively TRBD1 or TRBD2 (6 bases each). This CDR3 has 20 residues. Germline CDR1 reads LGHNA; CDR2 reads YSLEER. Written as DNA, the CDR3 is TGCGCCAGCAGCCAGGGTTCCTGGCCTAGCTGGGGGGCGGTACAAGGGACCCAGTACTTC. Its protein is CASSQGSWPSWGAVQGTQYF.

This clonotype came up many times. The chain employs TRBV28 and TRBJ2-7; no firm D call. Trimming cost V 1 base and J 3 bases, with 10 bases left between them. The CDR3 consists of 14 residues. Germline values: CDR1 MDHEN, CDR2 SYDVKM. This chain's CDR3 is CASSLFPGNYEQYF. In DNA, the CDR3 is TGTGCCAGCAGTTTATTCCCGGGTAACTACGAGCAGTACTTC.

This clonotype was counted once. The rearrangement joins TRBV6-5 to TRBJ2-2, with 9 bases lining up with TRBD1. Germline lookup yields CDR1 MNHEY and CDR2 SVGAGI. Trimming took 2 bases from V and 3 from J; bases not matched to a gene: 4. This CDR3 contains 16 residues. DNA for the CDR3: TGTGCCAGCAGTTACGCACAGGGGGCGGACACCGGGGAGCTGTTTTTT. Translation: CASSYAQGADTGELFF.

This clonotype was counted at least ten times. The V call is TRBV7-9, the J call TRBJ2-7, with TRBD1 matching over 9 bases. This CDR3 contains 14 residues. The ends lost 5 bases at V and 5 bases at J; junction bases unmatched: 7. Looked up from germline, CDR1 is SEHNR and CDR2 is FQNEAQ (reference sequence). CDR3 DNA sequence: TGTGCCAGCAGCCCGGGGACAGGGCGGCACGAGCAGTACTTC. This encodes CASSPGTGRHEQYF.

This clonotype has only one observation. One base away lies a much larger clone, so this may be a sequencing read error. The chain is built from TRBV7-8 and TRBJ2-2; no clear D gene. In germline, CDR1 is SGHVS, CDR2 FQNEAQ. The CDR3 consists of 16 residues. V was trimmed by 6 bases and J by 2 bases, leaving 16 bases between them. The CDR3 reads CASRVLGSINTGELFF. CDR3 DNA sequence: TGTGCCAGCAGGGTGCTGGGCAGTATAAACACCGGGGAGCTGTTTTTT.

The sample holds many counts of this clonotype. The chain couples TRBV7-8 to TRBJ2-1; D is possibly TRBD1 (5 bases). Germline assignment: CDR1 SGHVS and CDR2 FQNEAQ. The CDR3 is 13 residues long. V lost 1 base, J lost 10 bases, and 11 bases lay in between. CDR3 residues: CASSLGQFSEQFF. CDR3 DNA: TGTGCCAGCAGCTTAGGACAGTTCTCGGAGCAGTTCTTC.

This clonotype was counted at least ten times. V and J are TRBV12-3 or TRBV12-4 and TRBJ1-1; D is ambiguous. With 7 bases removed from V and 0 bases from J, the gap between germline ends came to 15 bases. The CDR3 sequence is 15 residues long. The CDR3 coding sequence is TGTGCCAGCACCATGATAGCGGGGATGAACACTGAAGCTTTCTTT. It translates to CASTMIAGMNTEAFF.

The table lists this clonotype with a few counts. The chain joins TRBV19 to TRBJ1-4; weak D call: TRBD1 (6 bases). The CDR3 runs 14 residues. The V end was cut by 7 bases, the J end by 2 bases, with 11 bases between. Germline CDR1 and CDR2: LNHDA and SQIVND (reference sequence). The CDR3 sequence is CASMARGTNEKLFF. The CDR3 DNA is TGTGCCAGTATGGCCAGGGGTACTAATGAAAAACTGTTTTTT. The full variable domain, completed using reference TRBV19 and TRBJ1-4, is DGGITQSPKYLFRKEGQNVTLSCEQNLNHDAMYWYRQDPGQGLRLIYYSQIVNDFQKGDIAEGYSVSREKKESFPLTVTSAQKNPTAFYLCASMARGTNEKLFFGSGTQLSVL.

On this clonotype itself: This clone may be a read error of a much larger clone one base away. The V gene is TRBV9, the J gene TRBJ1-5; possibly TRBD1 for D (5 bases). The CDR3 consists of 14 residues. Germline CDR1 reads SGDLS; CDR2 reads YYNGEE. Here the CDR3 reads CASSVGRVNQPPHF. Written as DNA, the CDR3 is TGTGCCAGCAGCGTAGGCAGGGTCAATCAGCCCCCGCATTTT.

This clonotype was detected many times. V and J are TRBV5-8 and TRBJ1-5; no clear D. The V end lost 4 bases, the J end lost 10 bases, and 6 bases lay between the germline ends. Germline V gene data show CDR1 as SGHTS and CDR2 as YDEGEE. This CDR3 is 10 amino acids long. The CDR3 nucleotides read TGTGCCAGCAGCCCAGGACCCCAGCATTTT. Its translation: CASSPGPQHF.

This clonotype has only one observation. With a much larger clone just one base away, this may be a read error. V is TRBV4-1 and J is TRBJ2-2; D tentatively fits TRBD1 or TRBD2 (5 bases each). The CDR3 length is 14 residues. CDR1 and CDR2 from the germline V gene are MGHRA and YSYEKL. This chain's CDR3 is CASSQRTGRGELSF. The CDR3 DNA is TGCGCCAGCAGCCAAAGGACTGGTCGAGGGGAGCTGTCTTTT.

The rearrangement uses TRBV12-3 or TRBV12-4 and TRBJ2-2, with TRBD2 matching 9 bases. CDR3 length: 13 residues. J gave up 9 bases and V 6 bases, and 5 bases lay outside the gene matches. CDR3 in DNA: TGTGCCAGCAGGGACGGACTAGCGAGGGAGCTGTTTTTT. Its protein product is CASRDGLARELFF.

This clonotype appeared many times. The chain employs TRBV5-1 and TRBJ2-7; possible D gene TRBD1, 6 bases. With 0 bases removed from V and 5 bases from J, the gap between germline ends came to 12 bases. Germline V gene sequence: CDR1 SGHRS, CDR2 YFSETQ. This CDR3 has 14 residues. CDR3: CASSLAGQAHEQYF. In DNA form, the CDR3 reads TGCGCCAGCAGCTTGGCGGGACAAGCCCACGAGCAGTACTTC.

Notes on this clonotype: A much larger clone is a single base away; this may be a read error. The chain combines TRBV30 with TRBJ2-7, with 15 bases identical to TRBD2. The germline V gene has CDR1 GTSNPN and CDR2 SVGIG (reference sequence). J was trimmed by 6 bases and V by 0 bases; bases with no gene match: 15. The CDR3 sequence is 19 residues long. The CDR3 DNA is TGTGCCTGGAGTGTAACAACGGGACTAGCGGGAGGCCCGGGCCGCGAGCAGTACTTC. It yields the protein CAWSVTTGLAGGPGREQYF. The entire variable domain, with the rest obtained from reference TRBV30 and TRBJ2-7, is as follows: SQTIHQWPATLVQPVGSPLSLECTVEGTSNPNLYWYRQAAGRGLQLLFYSVGIGQISSEVPQNLSASRPQDRQFILSSKKLLLSDSGFYLCAWSVTTGLAGGPGREQYFGPGTRLTVT.

This clonotype appeared many times. The gene calls are TRBV20-1 and TRBJ2-7; D possibly corresponds to TRBD1 (5 bases). The CDR3 covers 16 residues. The germline V gene has CDR1 DFQATT and CDR2 SNEGSKA (reference sequence). DNA of the CDR3: TGCAGCCTAGTGGATACCCCGACAGTCGAATCCTACGAGCAGTACTTC. It yields the protein CSLVDTPTVESYEQYF.

This clonotype came up many times. The V gene is TRBV7-2, the J gene TRBJ2-2; a weak D match, TRBD1 (6 bases). Germline V gives CDR1 SGHTA, CDR2 FQGNSA. Trimming took 5 bases from V and 2 from J, leaving 12 bases between them. The CDR3 consists of 15 residues. The DNA for the CDR3 is TGTGCCAGCAGCACGGGACACACCAACACCGGGGAGCTGTTTTTT. It translates to CASSTGHTNTGELFF.

This clonotype occurred a few times. The chain carries TRBV4-3 and TRBJ2-3, with TRBD2 matching over 8 bases. In germline, CDR1 is LGHNA, CDR2 YSLEER. The trim removed 0 bases at V and 5 bases at J, leaving 13 bases unmatched. The length of the CDR3 is 18 residues. As DNA, the CDR3 is TGCGCCAGCAGCCAAGATCGGGTTGCGGGGGCGGGGGGAGATACGCAGTATTTT. Translating it yields CASSQDRVAGAGGDTQYF.

There are many counts of this clonotype. The J gene is TRBJ1-1, the V gene TRBV18; no reliable D call. CDR3 length: 13 amino acids. The germline V gene has CDR1 KGHSH and CDR2 LQKENI. The V end lost 0 bases, the J end lost 3 bases, and 5 bases lay between the germline ends. The CDR3 nucleotides read TGTGCCAGCTCACCACCGGAAGACACTGAAGCTTTCTTT. It yields the protein CASSPPEDTEAFF.

This clonotype was seen repeatedly, ten times or more. The rearrangement uses TRBV20-1 and TRBJ1-3; D is undetermined. The CDR3 length is 15 residues. The V gene lost 1 base and the J gene lost 4 bases, with 14 bases spanning the gap. Germline CDR1 reads DFQATT; CDR2 reads SNEGSKA (reference sequence). CDR3 DNA sequence: TGCAGTGCTAGAGGGAGTCAGGTTGCAGGAAACACCATATATTTT. Protein sequence: CSARGSQVAGNTIYF.

V and J are TRBV30 and TRBJ1-2, with 8 bases identical to TRBD1. Per germline, CDR1 GTSNPN and CDR2 SVGIG (reference sequence). The length of the CDR3 is 15 residues. The V gene end was trimmed by 0 bases and the J gene end by 6 bases; junction bases not matched to a gene: 9. Here the CDR3 reads CAWSVYAGGVNGYTF. The CDR3 DNA sequence: TGTGCCTGGAGTGTATACGCAGGGGGCGTGAATGGCTACACCTTC.